In its sample, the clone carrying this T cell receptor (beta chain) was seen a few times. This record comes from a study of blood T cell repertoires in COVID-19. TCRdb's copy holds only in-frame clones and misses some; the assay was immunoSEQ multiplex PCR. Of some 200,000 clones in the sample, approximately 78% are singletons; the top ten hold 10%. Input material: peripheral blood. The sequence was obtained from a woman aged 80 or older with acute or convalescent COVID-19.

The CDR3 DNA is TGTGCCAGTAGTATTCTTAGCGGGGGTTCCTACGAGCAGTACTTC. Its translation: CASSILSGGSYEQYF. The rearrangement uses TRBV19 and TRBJ2-7; 9 nucleotides line up with TRBD2. Trimming at V came to 3 bases and at J to 1 base, leaving 4 bases not matched to a gene. Germline V gene lookup returns CDR1 LNHDA and CDR2 SQIVND (reference sequence). This CDR3 contains 15 residues.